This is a list of T cell receptor beta chains from one sample in a study of Graves' ophthalmopathy and Graves' hyperthyroidism. A single record per CDR3 protein comes from TCRdb applying MiXCR to the multiplex PCR reads. The sample has 600,000 to 650,000 distinct CDR3 sequences, roughly 20% seen once; the top ten hold about 6.6%. Sample: peripheral blood. These receptors were collected from a woman under 30 with stable Graves' hyperthyroidism. Some clones in this sample may be carry-over from other donors' samples. CDR3s include the opening cysteine and the closing phenylalanine or tryptophan. The order of the fields is V gene, D gene, clone size, J gene, CDR3 protein, CDR3 DNA. D genes are given only for firm matches. Clone size is stated in some rows and not others, as once, few, many or a class when expanded.

v_call: TRBV19; d_call: NA; clone_size: many; j_call: TRBJ1-1; cdr3_aa: CASSQTEISTEAFF; cdr3_nt: TGTGCCAGTAGCCAGACAGAGATAAGCACTGAAGCTTTCTTT
v_call: TRBV18; d_call: NA; clone_size: many; j_call: TRBJ1-2; cdr3_aa: CASSPALTNDGYTF; cdr3_nt: TGTGCCAGCTCACCAGCCCTGACAAATGATGGCTACACCTTC
v_call: TRBV3-1; d_call: NA; clone_size: many; j_call: TRBJ2-7; cdr3_aa: CASSLLPTGSPLYEQYF; cdr3_nt: TGTGCCAGCAGTCTCCTACCGACAGGATCACCTCTCTACGAGCAGTACTTC
v_call: TRBV6-5; d_call: TRBD1; clone_size: NA; j_call: TRBJ2-4; cdr3_aa: CASSYTDRGSGTKNIQYF; cdr3_nt: TGTGCCAGCAGTTACACAGACAGGGGTTCGGGAACCAAAAACATTCAGTACTTC
v_call: TRBV12-3/TRBV12-4; d_call: NA; clone_size: many; j_call: TRBJ1-1; cdr3_aa: CASTKTYMAFF; cdr3_nt: TGTGCCAGCACCAAGACTTATATGGCTTTCTTT
v_call: TRBV11-1; d_call: NA; clone_size: NA; j_call: TRBJ1-1; cdr3_aa: CASSREEGSRMNTEAFF; cdr3_nt: TGTGCCAGCAGCAGAGAGGAGGGATCTAGGATGAACACTGAAGCTTTCTTT
v_call: TRBV5-1; d_call: NA; clone_size: many; j_call: TRBJ2-2; cdr3_aa: CASSLDAGAGELFF; cdr3_nt: TGCGCCAGCAGCTTGGATGCAGGGGCCGGGGAGCTGTTTTTT
v_call: TRBV12-3/TRBV12-4; d_call: NA; clone_size: NA; j_call: TRBJ1-1; cdr3_aa: CASSLRVVDTEAFF; cdr3_nt: TGTGCCAGCAGTTTAAGGGTGGTGGACACTGAAGCTTTCTTT
v_call: TRBV14; d_call: NA; clone_size: many; j_call: TRBJ2-2; cdr3_aa: CASSQFRTANTGELFF; cdr3_nt: TGTGCCAGCAGCCAATTCAGGACCGCGAACACCGGGGAGCTGTTTTTT
v_call: TRBV12-3/TRBV12-4; d_call: NA; clone_size: NA; j_call: TRBJ1-3; cdr3_aa: CASSTRLNSGNTIYF; cdr3_nt: TGTGCCAGCAGTACCAGGTTAAACTCTGGAAACACCATATATTTT